A single sample gave rise to the 8 T cell receptor beta chains below, sequenced in a study of shared T cell receptors in the human thymus. The assay was immunoSEQ multiplex PCR, and TCRdb's table has in-frame clones only and misses some. The sample yields about 500,000 clones, approximately 80% seen once. These data also featured in a second study, about human thymus T cells.

Material: thymocytes. The receptors come from a boy younger than two with a congenital heart defect.

The rearrangement uses TRBV29-1 and TRBJ2-3, with 7 bases aligning to TRBD1. This CDR3 region has 13 residues. Trimming removed 4 bases from V and 3 bases from J; junction bases left unmatched: 4. CDR1 and CDR2 (germline): SQVTM, ANQGSEA. This CDR3 is CSVGVRGTDTQYF. CDR3 DNA sequence: TGCAGCGTTGGGGTCAGGGGGACAGATACGCAGTATTTT.

The chain has TRBV7-9 and TRBJ1-2, with 7 bases lining up with TRBD1. The length of the CDR3 is 13 residues. Germline V gene sequence: CDR1 SEHNR, CDR2 FQNEAQ (reference sequence). With V trimmed by 10 bases and J by 5 bases, 10 bases remained unmatched. Here the CDR3 DNA reads TGTGCCACACGACAACCGACAGGGTATGGCTACACCTTC. This codes for CATRQPTGYGYTF.

The rearrangement links TRBV5-1 to TRBJ1-2; 7 positions match TRBD1. V lost 1 base to trimming and J lost 5 bases; unmatched junction nucleotides: 17. Germline assignment: CDR1 SGHRS and CDR2 YFSETQ. The CDR3 is 18 residues long. Here the CDR3 reads CASSLPRTGIDSGYGYTF. The CDR3 coding sequence is TGCGCCAGCAGCTTGCCCCGGACAGGAATAGACTCGGGTTATGGCTACACCTTC. Using reference TRBV5-1 and TRBJ1-2 for the parts outside the CDR3, the full variable domain is KAGVTQTPRYLIKTRGQQVTLSCSPISGHRSVSWYQQTPGQGLQFLFEYFSETQRNKGNFPGRFSGRQFSNSRSEMNVSTLELGDSALYLCASSLPRTGIDSGYGYTFGSGTRLTVV.

This clone was seen only once. The rearrangement joins TRBV7-2 to TRBJ2-5, with a weak D call TRBD2 (6 bases). Germline loops: CDR1 SGHTA, CDR2 FQGNSA. Trimming took 5 bases from V and 5 from J, leaving 12 bases between them. The CDR3 loop spans 13 amino acids. CDR3 coding DNA: TGTGCCAGCAGCCCCTGGAGGGGCGAGACCCAGTACTTC. Amino acids: CASSPWRGETQYF.

This chain links TRBV4-3 with TRBJ2-1; D possibly corresponds to TRBD2 (6 bases). CDR3 size: 16 residues. Trimming cost V 1 base and J 3 bases, with 13 bases left between them. Germline values: CDR1 LGHNA, CDR2 YSLEER. In DNA form, the CDR3 reads TGCGCCAGCAGCCAAGCCCAGCGGGTTAGCTACAATGAGCAGTTCTTC. This codes for CASSQAQRVSYNEQFF.

This sequence joins TRBV28 and TRBJ1-2, with D unclear. CDR1 is MDHEN and CDR2 is SYDVKM in the germline V gene. V lost 5 bases and J lost 4, with 11 bases in between. The CDR3 has 13 residues. CDR3 sequence: CASSRYRCYGYTF. The CDR3 DNA reads as TGTGCCAGCAGTCGTTACAGATGCTATGGCTACACCTTC.

V usage is TRBV19 and J usage is TRBJ2-7, with 7 bases matching TRBD1. The CDR3 totals 15 residues. Germline assignment: CDR1 LNHDA and CDR2 SQIVND (reference sequence). V was pared by 8 bases and J by 2 bases, with 12 bases of the junction left unmatched. CDR3 in amino acids: CASPSPRDRPYEQYF. The CDR3 DNA sequence: TGTGCCAGTCCTTCTCCGAGGGACAGACCCTACGAGCAGTACTTC.

The rearrangement uses TRBV4-1 and TRBJ2-7, with TRBD2 matching over 7 bases. With V trimmed by 0 bases and J by 1 base, 9 bases remained unmatched. Looked up from germline, CDR1 is MGHRA and CDR2 is YSYEKL. CDR3 size: 17 residues. Written as DNA, the CDR3 is TGCGCCAGCAGCCAAGACCCCGGAGCTAGCGGATCCTACGAGCAGTACTTC. Translated: CASSQDPGASGSYEQYF.